This T cell receptor beta chain was found in a study of shared clonotypes between healthy human individuals (dated by TCRdb to the early 2020s). Background for the entire study: A couple of women and three men aged 18 to 49 years were included in the cohort. Between about 0.94 and 8.9 billion PBMCs per donor were obtained by leukapheresis. To estimate repertoire size and how much clonotypes are shared between individuals, the study performed deep sequencing of blood TCR repertoires from about five healthy adults. Libraries were prepared and TCR repertoires were sequenced by different laboratories using diverse techniques, in order to increase sequencing depth and limit assay-specific biases. What the work shows at the level of the full study, not this receptor alone: Based on pairwise subsampling, the degree of clonotype sharing among donors was expected to be affected by sequencing depth. Sampling was restricted to blood, and TCR repertoires in tissues likely differ from the TCR repertoires found in blood. The small number of donors limited the genetic and exposure-history diversity represented.

Using the deep immunoSEQ assay, multiplex PCR amplified TCR CDR3 regions from genomic DNA. Genomic DNA extracted from each cell subset was distributed evenly over all wells of several immunoSEQ 96-well plates, and each plate served as one replicate. Each replicate PCR for unsorted PBMC received around 330 ng genomic DNA, equal to 30,000 or so T cell genomes. Ten immunoSEQ deep assay plates were used to sequence the unsorted PBMC genomic DNA. Purified libraries were measured with a Qubit 3.0 fluorometer, size-checked on a Bioanalyzer 2100, and measured again with the KAPA Library Quantification kit. Every immunoSEQ 96-well plate was sequenced on a separate single-read 150-cycle Illumina NextSeq 550 flow cell. On the authors' methods: Because the immunoSEQ output included only junctional sequences and no quality scores, the filtering could not be the same as the filtering used for full-length reads. Sequences were annotated with PyIR, a Python wrapper for IgBLAST v1.9, and V/J genes and CDR3 were assigned using IMGT germline references. Reads were removed for weak V/J assignments (E-value above 1e-6), missing CDR3, stop codons, out-of-frame junctions, or ambiguous translated residues. A V3J clonotype was defined by an identical inferred V gene, J gene, and CDR3 amino acid sequence. To compute the percentage overlap between repertoires, the number of shared unique clonotypes was divided by the size of the smaller repertoire. Three approaches were used to assess repertoire richness: RTK rarefaction, the Chao1 estimator, and Recon v2.1 estimates of unobserved clonotypes. TCRdb retrieved this table from immuneACCESS and kept in-frame rearrangements only. Not all clones are present; in checked studies, unresolved V genes account for under half, and no reason is known for the remainder. D and trimming come from the DNA, and the V and J calls and clone size come from that table. Present in this sample are fewer than 550,000 clones, nearly 80% of which were seen just once. The top ten clones comprise around 12% of the sample.

Donors were healthy HIV-negative adults with no recently reported acute infections or vaccinations. All donors were Caucasian adults living in Nashville, Tennessee, USA. For unsorted samples, some 90 million PBMCs were counted, and genomic DNA was extracted using the QIAamp DNA Blood Mini kit. After blood collection by leukapheresis, PBMCs were isolated using Ficoll-Histopaque density gradient centrifugation and then cryopreserved in the vapor phase of liquid nitrogen. V lost 10 bases and J lost 4 bases, and the count of bases not matched to a germline gene is 5. The germline V gene sets CDR1 to MDHEN and CDR2 to SYDVKM. The CDR3, cysteine through phenylalanine, is 12 amino acids long. Only the CDR3 portion is preserved as DNA: 36 bases, with reading frame beginning at the first base. This clone was recorded a few times. Its antigen is currently not known. One base away there is no much larger clone; base qualities are not given.

In this chain, TRBV28 is recombined with TRBJ1-1, with 8 bases aligning to TRBD1. The source of this sequence is a woman aged 40 to 49 in good health. Some clones in this sample may be carry-over from other donors' samples. The sample consisted of PBMCs. CDR3 reads: CATKTGATEAFF. The DNA sequence follows: TGTGCCACCAAGACAGGGGCCACTGAAGCTTTCTTT. The CDR3 plus the reference TRBV28 and TRBJ1-1 genes for the other parts give the full variable domain: DVKVTQSSRYLVKRTGEKVFLECVQDMDHENMFWYRQDPGLGLRLIYFSYDVKMKEKGDIPEGYSVSREKKERFSLILESASTNQTSMYLCATKTGATEAFFGQGTRLTVV.